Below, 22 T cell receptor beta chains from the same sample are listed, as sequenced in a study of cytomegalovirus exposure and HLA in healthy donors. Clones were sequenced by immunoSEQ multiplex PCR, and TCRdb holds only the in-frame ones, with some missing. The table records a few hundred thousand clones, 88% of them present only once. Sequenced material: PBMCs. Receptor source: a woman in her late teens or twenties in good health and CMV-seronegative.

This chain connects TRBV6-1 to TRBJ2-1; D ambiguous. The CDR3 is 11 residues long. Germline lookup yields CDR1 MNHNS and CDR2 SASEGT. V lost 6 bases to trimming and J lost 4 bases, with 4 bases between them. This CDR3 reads CASSLYNEQFF. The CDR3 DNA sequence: TGTGCCAGCAGCCTATACAATGAGCAGTTCTTC.

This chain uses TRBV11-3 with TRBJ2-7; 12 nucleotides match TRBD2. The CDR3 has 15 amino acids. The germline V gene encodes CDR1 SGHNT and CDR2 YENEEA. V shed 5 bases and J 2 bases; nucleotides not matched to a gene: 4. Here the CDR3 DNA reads TGTGCCAGCAGCCCGGGACTAGCGGGTACCTACGAGCAGTACTTC. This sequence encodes CASSPGLAGTYEQYF.

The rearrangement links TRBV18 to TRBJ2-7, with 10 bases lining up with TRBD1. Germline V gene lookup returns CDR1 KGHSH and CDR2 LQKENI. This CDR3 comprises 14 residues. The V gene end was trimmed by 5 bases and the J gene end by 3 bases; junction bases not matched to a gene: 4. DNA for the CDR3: TGTGCCAGCTCAAACCGGGACAGGGGCTACGAGCAGTACTTC. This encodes CASSNRDRGYEQYF. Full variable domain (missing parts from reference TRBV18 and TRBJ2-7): NAGVMQNPRHLVRRRGQEARLRCSPMKGHSHVYWYRQLPEEGLKFMVYLQKENIIDESGMPKERFSAEFPKEGPSILRIQQVVRGDSAAYFCASSNRDRGYEQYFGPGTRLTVT.

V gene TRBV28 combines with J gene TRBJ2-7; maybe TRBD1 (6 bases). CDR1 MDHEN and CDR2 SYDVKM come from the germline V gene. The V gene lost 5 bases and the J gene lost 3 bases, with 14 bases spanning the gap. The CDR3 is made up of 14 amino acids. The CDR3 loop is CASSPLGQSYEQYF. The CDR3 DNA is TGTGCCAGCAGTCCCTTGGGACAAAGCTACGAGCAGTACTTC.

In DNA form, the CDR3 reads TGTGCCAGCAGCACTACAGGGGGCGCTTCCTCCTACGAGCAGTACTTC. It yields the protein CASSTTGGASSYEQYF. The V and J genes are TRBV27 and TRBJ2-7, with 9 bases identical to TRBD1. Per the germline V gene, CDR1 is MNHEY and CDR2 is SMNVEV (reference sequence). J lost 0 bases, V lost 6 bases, and 9 bases had no gene match. The CDR3 has 16 amino acids.

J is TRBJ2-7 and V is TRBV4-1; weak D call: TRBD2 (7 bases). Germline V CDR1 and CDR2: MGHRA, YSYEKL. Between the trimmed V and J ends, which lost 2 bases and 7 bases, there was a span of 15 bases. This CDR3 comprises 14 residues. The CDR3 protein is CASSQQRGGGEQYF. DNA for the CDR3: TGCGCCAGCAGCCAACAGAGAGGGGGAGGGGAGCAGTACTTC.

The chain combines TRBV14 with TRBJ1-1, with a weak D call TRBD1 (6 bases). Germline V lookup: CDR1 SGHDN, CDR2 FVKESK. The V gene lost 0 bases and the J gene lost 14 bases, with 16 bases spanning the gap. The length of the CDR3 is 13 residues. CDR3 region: CASSQDLGAPPFF. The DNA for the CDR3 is TGTGCCAGCAGCCAAGATCTGGGGGCACCGCCCTTCTTT. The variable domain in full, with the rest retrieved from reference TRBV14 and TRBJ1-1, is EAGVTQFPSHSVIEKGQTVTLRCDPISGHDNLYWYRRVMGKEIKFLLHFVKESKQDESGMPNNRFLAERTGGTYSTLKVQPAELEDSGVYFCASSQDLGAPPFFGQGTRLTVV.

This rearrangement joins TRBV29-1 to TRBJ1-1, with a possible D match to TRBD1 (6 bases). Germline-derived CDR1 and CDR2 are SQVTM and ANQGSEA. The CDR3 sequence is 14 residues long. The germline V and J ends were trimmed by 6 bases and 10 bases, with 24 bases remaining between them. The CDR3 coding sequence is TGCAGCGTCGGACAGCAGGGGATAGGGTTGGGAGCTTTCTTT. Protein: CSVGQQGIGLGAFF.

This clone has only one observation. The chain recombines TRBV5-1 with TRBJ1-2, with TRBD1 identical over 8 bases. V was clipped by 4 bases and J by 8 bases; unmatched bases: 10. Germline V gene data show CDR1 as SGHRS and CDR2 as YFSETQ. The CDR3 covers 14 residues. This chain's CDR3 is CASSPSRWTGGYTF. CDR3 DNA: TGCGCCAGCAGCCCATCCCGGTGGACAGGGGGCTACACCTTC.

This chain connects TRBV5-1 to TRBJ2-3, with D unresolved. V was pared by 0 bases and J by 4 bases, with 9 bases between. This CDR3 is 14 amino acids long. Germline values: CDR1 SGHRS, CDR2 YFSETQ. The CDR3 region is CASSLEPVPDTQYF. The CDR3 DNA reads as TGCGCCAGCAGCTTGGAGCCGGTCCCAGATACGCAGTATTTT.

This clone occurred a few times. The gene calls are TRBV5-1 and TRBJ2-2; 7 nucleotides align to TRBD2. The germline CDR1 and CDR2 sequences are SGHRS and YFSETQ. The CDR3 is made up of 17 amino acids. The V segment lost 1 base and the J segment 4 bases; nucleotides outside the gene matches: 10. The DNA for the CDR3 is TGCGCCAGCAGCTTGATCGGGGGGAGGGCCGGCACCGGGGAGCTGTTTTTT. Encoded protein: CASSLIGGRAGTGELFF. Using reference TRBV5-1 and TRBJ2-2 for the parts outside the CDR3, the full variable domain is KAGVTQTPRYLIKTRGQQVTLSCSPISGHRSVSWYQQTPGQGLQFLFEYFSETQRNKGNFPGRFSGRQFSNSRSEMNVSTLELGDSALYLCASSLIGGRAGTGELFFGEGSRLTVL.

The CDR3 loop is CASSVAAGGGETQYF. Written as DNA, the CDR3 is TGTGCCAGCAGCGTAGCAGCGGGAGGCGGAGAGACCCAGTACTTC. The genes are TRBV9 and TRBJ2-5; 9 nucleotides agree with TRBD2. Germline loops: CDR1 SGDLS, CDR2 YYNGEE. The V and J ends lost 0 bases and 4 bases, in that order; junction bases with no gene match: 4. The CDR3 totals 15 residues.

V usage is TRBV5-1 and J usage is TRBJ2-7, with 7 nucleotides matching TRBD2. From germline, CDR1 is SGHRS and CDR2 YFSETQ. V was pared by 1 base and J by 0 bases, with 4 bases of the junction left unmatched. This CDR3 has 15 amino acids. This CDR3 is CASSLLGLPSYEQYF. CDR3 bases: TGCGCCAGCAGCTTGTTGGGACTACCCTCCTACGAGCAGTACTTC.

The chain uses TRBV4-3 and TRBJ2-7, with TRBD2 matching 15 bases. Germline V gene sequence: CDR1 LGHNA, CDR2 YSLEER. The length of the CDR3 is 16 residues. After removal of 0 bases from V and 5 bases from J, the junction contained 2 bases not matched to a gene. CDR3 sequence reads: CASSQDGTSGRNEQYF. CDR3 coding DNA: TGCGCCAGCAGCCAAGATGGGACTAGCGGGAGGAACGAGCAGTACTTC.

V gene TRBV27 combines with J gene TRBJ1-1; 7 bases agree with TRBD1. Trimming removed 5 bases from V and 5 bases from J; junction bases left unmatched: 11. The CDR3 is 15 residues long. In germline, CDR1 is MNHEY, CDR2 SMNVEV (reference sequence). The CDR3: CASSPSTGASTEAFF. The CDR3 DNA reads TGTGCCAGCAGTCCCTCCACAGGGGCGAGTACTGAAGCTTTCTTT.

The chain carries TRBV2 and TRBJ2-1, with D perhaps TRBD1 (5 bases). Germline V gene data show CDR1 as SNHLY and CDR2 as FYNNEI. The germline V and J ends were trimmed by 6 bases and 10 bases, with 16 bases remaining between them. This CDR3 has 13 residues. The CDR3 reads CASRRTLTAEQFF. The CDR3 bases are TGTGCCAGCAGAAGAACGTTGACAGCCGAGCAGTTCTTC.

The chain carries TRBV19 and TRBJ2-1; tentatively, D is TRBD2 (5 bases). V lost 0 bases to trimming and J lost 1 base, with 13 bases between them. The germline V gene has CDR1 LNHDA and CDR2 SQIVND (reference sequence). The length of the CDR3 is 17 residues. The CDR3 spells CASSIDSGSRSYNEQFF. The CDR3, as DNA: TGTGCCAGTAGTATAGATAGTGGGAGTAGGTCCTACAATGAGCAGTTCTTC.

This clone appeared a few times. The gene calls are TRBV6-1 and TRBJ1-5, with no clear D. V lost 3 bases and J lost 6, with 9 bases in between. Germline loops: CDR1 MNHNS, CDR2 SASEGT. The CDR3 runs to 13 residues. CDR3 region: CASSDPGAQPQHF. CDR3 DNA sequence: TGTGCCAGCAGTGACCCGGGAGCTCAGCCCCAGCATTTT.

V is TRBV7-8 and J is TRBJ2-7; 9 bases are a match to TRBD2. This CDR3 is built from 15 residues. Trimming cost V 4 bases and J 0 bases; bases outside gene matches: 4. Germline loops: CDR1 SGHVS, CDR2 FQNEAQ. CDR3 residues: CASSSSGISSYEQYF. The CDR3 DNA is TGTGCCAGCAGCTCTAGCGGGATTTCCTCCTACGAGCAGTACTTC.

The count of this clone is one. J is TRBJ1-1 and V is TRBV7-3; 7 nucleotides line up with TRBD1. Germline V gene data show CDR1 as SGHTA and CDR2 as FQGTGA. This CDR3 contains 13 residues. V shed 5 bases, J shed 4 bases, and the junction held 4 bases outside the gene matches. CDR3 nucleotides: TGTGCCAGCAGCACCCAGGGGGGCACTGAAGCTTTCTTT. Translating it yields CASSTQGGTEAFF.

CDR3 bases: TGTGCCAGCAGCTTAGAACAGGGGGTCGCATACGAGCAGTACTTC. Its translation is CASSLEQGVAYEQYF. The genes are TRBV11-2 and TRBJ2-7; 8 bases fit TRBD1. The length of the CDR3 is 15 residues. CDR1 and CDR2 (germline): SGHAT, FQNNGV. V shed 0 bases, J shed 4 bases, and the junction held 5 bases outside the gene matches.

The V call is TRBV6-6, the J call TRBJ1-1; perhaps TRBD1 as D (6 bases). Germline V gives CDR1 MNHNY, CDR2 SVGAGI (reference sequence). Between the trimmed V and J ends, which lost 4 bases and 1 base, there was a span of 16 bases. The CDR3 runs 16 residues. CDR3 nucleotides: TGTGCCAGCAGTTCAATCACCGGGACAACGAACACTGAAGCTTTCTTT. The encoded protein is CASSSITGTTNTEAFF.